The T cell receptor beta chain described here comes from a study of T cell responses to AZD1222 COVID-19 vaccine. Regarding the study as a whole: Repertoire sampling was restricted to post-peak T cell response timepoints. Among the donors, most were white British and more were female, and clonal diversity was possibly underestimated.

As for this clone: Its antigen is as yet unknown.

Only in-frame clones appear in the TCRdb table, and some are missing; sequencing was by immunoSEQ multiplex PCR. This table holds around 140,000 clones, around nine tenths found once. Whether given at about 4 or about 12 weeks, second doses were pooled. With 0 bases removed from V and 8 bases from J, the gap between germline ends came to 14 bases. The V gene's germline CDR1 is LNHNV and CDR2 YYDKDF (reference sequence). The CDR3 is 15 amino acids. This specimen consisted of peripheral blood, obtained 28 days after the second AZD1222 dose. V and J are TRBV15 and TRBJ2-4, with D possibly matching TRBD2 (6 bases). The receptor's source is an adult who received the AZD1222 COVID-19 vaccine. CDR3 nucleotide sequence: TGTGCCACCAGCAGAGACTTCTCGCGGGGAGACATTCAGTACTTC. Its protein product is CATSRDFSRGDIQYF.